This T cell receptor beta chain appears in the sequencing data of a study of T cell changes during pregnancy in multiple sclerosis (dated by TCRdb to about 2019). Turning to the overall study: The study examined how the T cell repertoire changed over the course of pregnancy in women with multiple sclerosis.

Library creation used the immunoSEQ multiplex PCR assay. The source is immuneACCESS, and TCRdb retained only in-frame sequences with V and J called. Part of the clones is not carried over; for the studies checked, unresolved V genes explain less than half of this, and the remainder is unexplained. The sample yields roughly 40,000 clones; 88% were counted once. Of the sample, more than 1% is held by the ten largest clones. V is shortened by 3 bases, J by 7 bases, and the region joining them spans 3 bases. Its CDR3 holds 10 amino acids, cysteine through phenylalanine. Only the CDR3 part of the read is kept: 30 bases, read in frame from the first base. CDR1 and CDR2 were assigned from the germline V gene (reference sequence) as SEHNR and FQNEAQ. Concerning this clone itself: The antigen it recognizes is unknown. No much larger clone is present one base from it, and per-base qualities are unavailable.

This receptor was identified in a female donor with multiple sclerosis, enrolled in a pregnancy study. The sample consisted of CD4+ T cells from peripheral blood mononuclear cells, taken before pregnancy. The sequence links TRBV7-9 to TRBJ1-2; the D gene lacks a confident call. The encoded CDR3 is CASSLRGYTF. The nucleotide sequence is given as TGTGCCAGCAGCTTGCGTGGCTACACCTTC.